Listed below are T cell receptor beta chains from one sample, sequenced in a study of cytomegalovirus exposure and HLA in healthy donors. The protocol was immunoSEQ multiplex PCR, while the TCRdb copy is restricted to in-frame clones and leaves out a portion. The sample carries 120,000 to 150,000 clones, 78% recorded once. What was sequenced was PBMCs. Receptor source: a male donor in good health and CMV-seronegative. CDR3s include the opening cysteine and the closing phenylalanine or tryptophan. D genes are given only for firm matches. A clone size is listed for some rows: how often the clone was seen (once, few, many), or a class if it is expanded.

D gene	clone size	V gene	J gene	CDR3 protein	CDR3 DNA
NA	once	TRBV27	TRBJ2-1	CASSFVPEYNEQFF	TGTGCCAGCAGTTTTGTCCCGGAGTACAATGAGCAGTTCTTC
NA	once	TRBV10-1	TRBJ1-3	CACSDRRRGSGNTIYF	TGCGCCTGCAGTGACCGCCGTCGGGGCTCTGGAAACACCATATATTTT
TRBD2	NA	TRBV6-1	TRBJ2-1	CASVRLAGESGEQFF	TGTGCCAGCGTAAGACTAGCGGGAGAGTCGGGTGAGCAGTTCTTC
NA	NA	TRBV6-5	TRBJ2-6	CASTRDTGANVLTF	TGTGCCAGCACCCGGGATACTGGGGCCAACGTCCTGACTTTC
NA	NA	TRBV4-1	TRBJ1-4	CASSPGGYRPNEKLFF	TGCGCCAGCAGCCCTGGAGGGTATAGGCCTAATGAAAAACTGTTTTTT
NA	NA	TRBV7-8	TRBJ1-3	CASSLAPLGDTIYF	TGTGCCAGCAGCTTAGCGCCCCTAGGGGACACCATATATTTT
TRBD2	few	TRBV6-1	TRBJ2-1	CASSELAGDYNEQFF	TGTGCCAGCAGTGAATTAGCGGGAGATTACAATGAGCAGTTCTTC
NA	NA	TRBV11-2	TRBJ2-2	CASSQAPGELFF	TGTGCCAGCAGCCAGGCCCCCGGGGAGCTGTTTTTT
TRBD1	NA	TRBV7-9	TRBJ1-2	CASSSRDRGSDNYGYTF	TGTGCCAGCAGCTCCCGGGACAGGGGGTCCGATAACTATGGCTACACCTTC
NA	NA	TRBV4-1	TRBJ2-3	CARSHPADTQYF	TGCGCCAGATCACACCCTGCAGATACGCAGTATTTT
NA	NA	TRBV7-9	TRBJ2-7	CASSLVDSSYEQYF	TGTGCCAGCAGCTTAGTCGACAGCTCCTACGAGCAGTACTTC
NA	once	TRBV9	TRBJ2-7	CASSSDVRGRGDEQYF	TGTGCCAGCAGCTCCGATGTCAGGGGACGAGGGGACGAGCAGTACTTC
NA	NA	TRBV21-1	TRBJ1-2	CASTKTSSGYTF	TGTGCCAGCACCAAGACATCATCGGGCTACACCTTC
NA	NA	TRBV6-5	TRBJ1-5	CASSYSGSQPQHF	TGTGCCAGCAGTTATTCGGGGAGTCAGCCCCAGCATTTT
NA	NA	TRBV2	TRBJ1-1	CASIEGRTEAFF	TGTGCCAGCATCGAGGGTCGCACTGAAGCTTTCTTT
NA	few	TRBV6-6	TRBJ1-5	CASTFSLNQPQHF	TGTGCCAGCACCTTTTCCCTCAATCAGCCCCAGCATTTT
NA	NA	TRBV7-9	TRBJ2-5	CASSLSGGTQYF	TGTGCCAGCAGCCTTAGCGGAGGGACCCAGTACTTC
TRBD2	NA	TRBV15	TRBJ2-1	CATSRGGRGGSVNEQFF	TGTGCCACCAGCAGAGGAGGACGGGGGGGGTCTGTTAATGAGCAGTTCTTC
TRBD1	NA	TRBV4-1	TRBJ1-1	CASSPKGKGALYTEAFF	TGCGCCAGCAGCCCAAAGGGAAAGGGGGCTCTGTACACTGAAGCTTTCTTT
NA	NA	TRBV27	TRBJ1-2	CASATGTGIGGYGYPF	TGTGCCAGCGCTACAGGGACGGGTATCGGAGGCTATGGCTACCCCTTC
NA	NA	TRBV29-1	TRBJ2-7	CSVEITGFSYEQYF	TGCAGCGTTGAAATTACAGGTTTCTCCTACGAGCAGTACTTC
NA	NA	TRBV7-9	TRBJ2-5	CASSSPETQYF	TGTGCCAGCAGCTCCCCGGAGACCCAGTACTTC
NA	NA	TRBV5-1	TRBJ2-1	CASSSFSGNSYNEQFF	TGCGCCAGCAGCTCGTTTAGCGGCAACTCCTACAATGAGCAGTTCTTC
TRBD1	few	TRBV7-6	TRBJ1-1	CASSTGGGFTEAFF	TGTGCCAGCAGCACAGGGGGGGGTTTCACTGAAGCTTTCTTT
TRBD1	NA	TRBV30	TRBJ1-1	CAWSPGTGMNTEAFF	TGTGCCTGGAGTCCCGGGACAGGGATGAACACTGAAGCTTTCTTT
TRBD1	few	TRBV7-2	TRBJ1-4	CASSLRDRGFEKLFF	TGTGCCAGCAGTCTCCGGGACAGGGGGTTTGAAAAACTGTTTTTT
NA	NA	TRBV6-1	TRBJ2-7	CASSEVMEPQRGQYF	TGTGCCAGCAGTGAAGTCATGGAACCACAACGGGGGCAGTACTTC
TRBD1	NA	TRBV11-2	TRBJ1-1	CASSLEGTGIMNTEAFF	TGTGCCAGCAGCTTAGAAGGGACAGGGATCATGAACACTGAAGCTTTCTTT
NA	NA	TRBV6-4	TRBJ2-1	CASRPLGGAYNEQFF	TGTGCCAGCAGACCTCTAGGGGGGGCCTACAATGAGCAGTTCTTC
TRBD1	NA	TRBV10-3	TRBJ2-7	CASRPGQGYEQYF	TGTGCCAGCCGACCGGGACAGGGCTACGAGCAGTACTTC
NA	NA	TRBV30	TRBJ1-2	CAWSVQVGQGYTF	TGTGCCTGGAGTGTACAAGTCGGACAGGGCTACACCTTC
TRBD2	NA	TRBV2	TRBJ2-1	CASSVLGLAGGVEQFF	TGTGCCAGCAGCGTCTTGGGACTAGCGGGGGGGGTTGAGCAGTTCTTC
TRBD1	NA	TRBV6-5	TRBJ1-2	CASTRTGQSSRGYTF	TGTGCCAGCACCCGGACAGGGCAATCCTCCCGTGGCTACACCTTC
TRBD1	few	TRBV6-4	TRBJ2-1	CASSDSVGDRGMGEQFF	TGTGCCAGCAGTGATTCAGTAGGGGACAGGGGGATGGGTGAGCAGTTCTTC